This T cell receptor beta chain was recorded in a study of technical replicates of blood from several donors. Assay: immunoSEQ multiplex PCR; the TCRdb copy retains only in-frame clones and omits some. The sample contains approximately 50,000 clones, about 86% of which appear only once. Trimming removed 5 bases at V and 2 bases at J, with 14 bases between. Germline V gene sequence: CDR1 SGHTA, CDR2 FQGTGA. The CDR3 runs 15 residues. V and J are TRBV7-3 and TRBJ2-3, with D tentatively TRBD2 (5 bases). Source material: PBMCs. The source is a human donor in good health. Some clones in this sample may be carry-over from other donors' samples. CDR3 in DNA: TGTGCCAGCAGCCCGTCAGACTATACCACAGATACGCAGTATTTT. It is translated as CASSPSDYTTDTQYF.